This TCR beta chain was obtained from a study of cytomegalovirus exposure and HLA in healthy donors. Notes on the study in general: The study flagged approximately 180 TCR beta chains as cytomegalovirus-associated. Specific recognition of CMV antigens was confirmed in vitro for a few chains (all CMV-associated).

With respect to this clone: Its antigen is still unknown.

Assay used: immunoSEQ multiplex PCR; TCRdb lists only in-frame clones, some missing. This table holds 200,000 to 300,000 clones, approximately 86% found once. Germline V lookup: CDR1 SGDLS, CDR2 YYNGEE. The CDR3 extends over 15 amino acids. V was trimmed by 6 bases and J by 3 bases, leaving 19 bases between them. This chain uses TRBV9 with TRBJ2-7, with D possibly TRBD2 on 5 matching bases. Input material: PBMCs. The TCR originated in a woman under 40 in good health and CMV-seropositive. The CDR3 nucleotides read TGTGCCAGCACCCCTGCCACCGGGATTGTCTACGAGCAGTACTTC. It encodes CASTPATGIVYEQYF. Supplemented by reference TRBV9 and TRBJ2-7, the full variable domain reads DSGVTQTPKHLITATGQRVTLRCSPRSGDLSVYWYQQSLDQGLQFLIQYYNGEERAKGNILERFSAQQFPDLHSELNLSSLELGDSALYFCASTPATGIVYEQYFGPGTRLTVT.